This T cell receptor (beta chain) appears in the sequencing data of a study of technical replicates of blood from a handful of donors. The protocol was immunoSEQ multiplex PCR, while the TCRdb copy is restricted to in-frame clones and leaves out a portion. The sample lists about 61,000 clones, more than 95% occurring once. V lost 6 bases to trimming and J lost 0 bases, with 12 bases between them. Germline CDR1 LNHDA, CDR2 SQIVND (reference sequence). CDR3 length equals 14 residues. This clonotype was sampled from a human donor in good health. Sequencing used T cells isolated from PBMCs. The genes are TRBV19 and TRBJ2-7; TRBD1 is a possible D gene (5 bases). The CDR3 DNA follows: TGTGCCAGTAGCAAAGACAGCGACTCCTACGAGCAGTACTTC. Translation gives CASSKDSDSYEQYF.